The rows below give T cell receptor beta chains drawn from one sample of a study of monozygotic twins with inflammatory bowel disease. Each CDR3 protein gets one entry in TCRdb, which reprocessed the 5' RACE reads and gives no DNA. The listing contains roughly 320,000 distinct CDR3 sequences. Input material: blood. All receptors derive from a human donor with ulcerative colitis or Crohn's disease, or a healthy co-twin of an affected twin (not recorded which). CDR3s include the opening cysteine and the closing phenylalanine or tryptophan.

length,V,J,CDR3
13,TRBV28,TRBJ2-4,CASSRQGWGIQYF
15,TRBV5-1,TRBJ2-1,CASTPEGRGYNEQFF
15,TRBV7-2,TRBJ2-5,CASSSTPGLLVSQYF
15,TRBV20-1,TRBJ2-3,CSATVRAASTDTQYF
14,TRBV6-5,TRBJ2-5,CASRGNRHWETQYF
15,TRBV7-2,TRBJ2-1,CASSIDRSPYNEQFF
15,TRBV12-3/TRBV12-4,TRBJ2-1,CASTNFGLAGNEQFF
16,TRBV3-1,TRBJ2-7,CASSQAGGLSSYEQYF
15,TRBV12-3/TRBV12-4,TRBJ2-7,CASTPVGGISYEQYF
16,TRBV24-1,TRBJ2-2,CATSDLGRGFTGELFF
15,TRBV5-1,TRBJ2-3,CASRQSLGAGGFVYF
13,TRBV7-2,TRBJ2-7,CASSLELPYEQYF
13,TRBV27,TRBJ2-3,CASRLSPENTQYF
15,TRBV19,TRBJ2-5,CASKPPGTGMETQYF
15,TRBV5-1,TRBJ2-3,CASSLDPGSTDTQYF
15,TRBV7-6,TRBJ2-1,CASSLGGRSYNEQFF
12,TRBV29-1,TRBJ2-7,CSVRTDRYEQYF
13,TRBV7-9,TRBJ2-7,CASSARQVYEQYF
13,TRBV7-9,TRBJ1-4,CASSLDINEKLFF
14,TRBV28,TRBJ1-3,CASSPSGTRNTIYF
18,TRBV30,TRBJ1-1,CAWSDRRARGRRNTEAFF
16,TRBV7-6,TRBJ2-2,CASSYIPGQETGELFF
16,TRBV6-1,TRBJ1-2,CASSTGIGSLLYGYTF
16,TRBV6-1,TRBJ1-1,CASSAPRDRVRTEAFF
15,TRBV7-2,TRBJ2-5,CASSPQGWGTETQYF
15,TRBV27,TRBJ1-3,CASSTGTGIGNTIYF
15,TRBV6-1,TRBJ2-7,CASTSSRTGPREQYF
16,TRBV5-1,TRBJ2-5,CASSLKTGGHQETQYF
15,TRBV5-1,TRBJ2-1,CASSLGGLNRAEQFF
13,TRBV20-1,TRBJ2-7,CSAQTGETYEQYF
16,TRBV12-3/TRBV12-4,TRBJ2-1,CASSLWGEGSYNEQFF